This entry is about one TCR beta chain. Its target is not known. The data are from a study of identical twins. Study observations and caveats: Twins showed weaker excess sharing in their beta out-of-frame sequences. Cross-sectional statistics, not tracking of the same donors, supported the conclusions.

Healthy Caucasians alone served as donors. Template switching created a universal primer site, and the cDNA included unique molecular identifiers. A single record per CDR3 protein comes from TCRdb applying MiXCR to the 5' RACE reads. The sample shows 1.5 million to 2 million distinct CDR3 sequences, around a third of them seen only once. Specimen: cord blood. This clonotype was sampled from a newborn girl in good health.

The CDR3: CASSLSRAPDTQYF. The CDR3 bases are TGTGCCAGCAGTTTGAGCCGAGCCCCAGATACGCAGTATTTT. The rearrangement joins TRBV28 to TRBJ2-3, with D unresolved. CDR3 length equals 14 residues. The V end was cut by 3 bases, the J end by 4 bases, with 11 bases between. CDR1 and CDR2 (germline): MDHEN, SYDVKM.